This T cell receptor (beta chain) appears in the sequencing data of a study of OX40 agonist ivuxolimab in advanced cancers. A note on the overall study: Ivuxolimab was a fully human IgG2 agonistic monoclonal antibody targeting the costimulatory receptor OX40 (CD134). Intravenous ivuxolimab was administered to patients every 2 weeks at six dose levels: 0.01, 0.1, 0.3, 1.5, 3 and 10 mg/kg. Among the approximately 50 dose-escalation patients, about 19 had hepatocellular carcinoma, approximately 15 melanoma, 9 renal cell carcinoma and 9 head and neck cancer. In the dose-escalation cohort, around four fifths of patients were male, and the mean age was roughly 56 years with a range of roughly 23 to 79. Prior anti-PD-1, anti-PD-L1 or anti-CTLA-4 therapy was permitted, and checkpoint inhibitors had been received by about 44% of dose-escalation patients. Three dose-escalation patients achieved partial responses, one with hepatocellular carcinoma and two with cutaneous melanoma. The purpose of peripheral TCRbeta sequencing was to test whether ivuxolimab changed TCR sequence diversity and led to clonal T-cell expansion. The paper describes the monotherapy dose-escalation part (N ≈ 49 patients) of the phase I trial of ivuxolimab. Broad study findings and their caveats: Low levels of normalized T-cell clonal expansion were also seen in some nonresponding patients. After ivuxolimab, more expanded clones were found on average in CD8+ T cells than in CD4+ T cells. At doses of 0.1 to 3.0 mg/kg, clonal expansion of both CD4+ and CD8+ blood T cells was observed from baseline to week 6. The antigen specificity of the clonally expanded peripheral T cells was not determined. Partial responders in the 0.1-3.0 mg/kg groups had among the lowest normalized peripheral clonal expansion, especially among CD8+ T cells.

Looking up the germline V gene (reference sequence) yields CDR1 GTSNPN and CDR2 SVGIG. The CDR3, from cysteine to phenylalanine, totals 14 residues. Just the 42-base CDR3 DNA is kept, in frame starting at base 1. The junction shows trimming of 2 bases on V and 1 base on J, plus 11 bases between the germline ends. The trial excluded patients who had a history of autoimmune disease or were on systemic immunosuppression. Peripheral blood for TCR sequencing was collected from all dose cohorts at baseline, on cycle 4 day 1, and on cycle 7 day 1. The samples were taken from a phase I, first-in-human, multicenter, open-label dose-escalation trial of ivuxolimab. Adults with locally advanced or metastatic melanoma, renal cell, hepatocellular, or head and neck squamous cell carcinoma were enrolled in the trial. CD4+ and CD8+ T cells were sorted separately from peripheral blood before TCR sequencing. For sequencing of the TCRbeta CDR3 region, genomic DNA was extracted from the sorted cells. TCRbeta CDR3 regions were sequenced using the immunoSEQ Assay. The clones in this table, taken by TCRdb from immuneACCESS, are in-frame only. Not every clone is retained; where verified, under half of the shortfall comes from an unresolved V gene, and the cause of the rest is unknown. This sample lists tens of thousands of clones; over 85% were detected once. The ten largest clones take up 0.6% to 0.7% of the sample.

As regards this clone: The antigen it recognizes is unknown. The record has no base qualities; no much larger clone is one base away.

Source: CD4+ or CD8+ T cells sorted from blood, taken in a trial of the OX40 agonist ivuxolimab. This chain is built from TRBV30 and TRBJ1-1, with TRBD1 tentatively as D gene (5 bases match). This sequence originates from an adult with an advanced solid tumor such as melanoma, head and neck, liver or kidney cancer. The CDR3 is CAWSPGQGNTEAFF. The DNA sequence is TGTGCCTGGAGTCCGGGGCAGGGGAACACTGAAGCTTTCTTT.